This is a list of T cell receptor beta chains from one sample in a study of CD8 T cells in Susac syndrome. In TCRdb, the immunoSEQ multiplex PCR reads were re-called with MiXCR into one record per CDR3 protein. This table has under 350,000 distinct CDR3 sequences, under 95% appearing once. The sequencing sample was made of CD4+ T cells from PBMCs. The source is a human donor with multiple sclerosis. The CDR3 runs from the conserved cysteine through the conserved F or W. A D gene is named only where the DNA matches it firmly. For some rows the clone size is stated as once, few or many, or as a class when expanded; others skip it.

j_gene | abundance | d_gene | v_gene | CDR3aa | CDR3nt
TRBJ2-1 | - | TRBD2 | TRBV24-1 | CATSDSTGTSGGGFHEQFF | TGTGCCACCAGTGATTCTACCGGGACTAGCGGGGGGGGCTTCCATGAGCAGTTCTTC
TRBJ2-7 | - | - | TRBV7-2 | CASSSLLGGVDEQYF | TGTGCCAGCAGCTCCCTCCTCGGGGGTGTCGACGAGCAGTACTTC
TRBJ2-7 | - | - | TRBV7-9 | CASSLASFPYEQYF | TGTGCCAGCAGCTTAGCGTCGTTCCCCTACGAGCAGTACTTC
TRBJ2-7 | - | - | TRBV5-1 | CASSLELGRVDEQYF | TGCGCCAGCAGCTTGGAATTGGGGAGAGTCGACGAGCAGTACTTC
TRBJ1-1 | - | - | TRBV5-1 | CASSSRTGLEAFF | TGCGCCAGCAGCTCAAGGACGGGACTTGAAGCTTTCTTT
TRBJ2-7 | - | TRBD2 | TRBV20-1 | CSAKAGAGSYEQYF | TGCAGTGCCAAAGCGGGAGCCGGGTCCTACGAGCAGTACTTC
TRBJ1-5 | - | - | TRBV20-1 | CSAGGSGVDQPQHF | TGCAGTGCCGGCGGATCGGGGGTGGATCAGCCCCAGCATTTT
TRBJ2-1 | - | TRBD2 | TRBV2 | CASSDIPAGGHNNEQFF | TGTGCCAGCAGTGACATACCAGCGGGGGGCCACAACAATGAGCAGTTCTTC
TRBJ2-1 | - | - | TRBV7-2 | CASSFLARNNEQFF | TGTGCCAGCAGCTTTCTAGCGCGCAACAATGAGCAGTTCTTC
TRBJ1-2 | - | TRBD1 | TRBV6-5 | CASRKKTGDYGYTF | TGTGCCAGCCGCAAGAAGACAGGGGACTATGGCTACACCTTC
TRBJ2-2 | - | - | TRBV27 | CASSYGAGANTGELFF | TGTGCCAGCAGTTACGGGGCCGGGGCTAACACCGGGGAGCTGTTTTTT
TRBJ2-3 | - | - | TRBV7-6 | CASSATRRTDTQYF | TGTGCCAGCAGCGCGACTAGGAGGACAGATACGCAGTATTTT
TRBJ2-7 | - | TRBD2 | TRBV5-1 | CASSPAAGLAVGEQYF | TGCGCCAGCAGCCCGGCGGCGGGACTAGCAGTGGGGGAGCAGTACTTC
TRBJ1-2 | - | - | TRBV3-1 | CASSSRTEIGYTF | TGTGCCAGCAGCTCGAGGACAGAGATTGGCTACACCTTC
TRBJ1-1 | once | - | TRBV2 | CASREWRNTEAFF | TGTGCCAGCAGAGAGTGGAGGAACACTGAAGCTTTCTTT
TRBJ2-7 | - | - | TRBV3-1 | CASSLKAVPSQYF | TGTGCCAGCAGCCTCAAGGCGGTACCTTCGCAGTACTTC
TRBJ1-2 | - | - | TRBV21-1 | CASSKVTGQGSQRGNGYTF | TGTGCCAGCAGCAAAGTCACAGGGCAGGGCAGCCAGCGGGGGAATGGCTACACCTTC
TRBJ1-1 | - | - | TRBV6-2/TRBV6-3 | CASSYSLYRSGVGTEAFF | TGTGCCAGCAGTTACTCGTTGTACAGGAGCGGGGTGGGCACTGAAGCTTTCTTT
TRBJ2-1 | - | TRBD2 | TRBV7-2 | CASSLNGRGNEQFF | TGTGCCAGCAGCTTAAACGGGAGGGGCAATGAGCAGTTCTTC
TRBJ2-1 | few | - | TRBV6-6 | CASSYLRGINHEQFF | TGTGCCAGCAGTTACTTGAGGGGGATAAACCATGAGCAGTTCTTC
TRBJ1-1 | - | - | TRBV19 | CASSTRQRSTEAFF | TGTGCCAGTAGTACACGACAAAGGTCTACTGAAGCTTTCTTT
TRBJ2-2 | - | TRBD2 | TRBV7-2 | CASSFFPGTSGNTGELFF | TGTGCCAGCAGCTTTTTCCCCGGGACTAGCGGGAACACCGGGGAGCTGTTTTTT
TRBJ1-4 | - | - | TRBV6-5 | CASRRRGLNEKLFF | TGTGCCAGCAGGCGCCGGGGCCTGAATGAAAAACTGTTTTTT
TRBJ1-1 | - | - | TRBV20-1 | CRVHPRVRERENTEAFF | TGCAGGGTCCACCCCCGGGTCAGGGAGAGGGAAAACACTGAAGCTTTCTTT
TRBJ1-2 | - | TRBD1 | TRBV6-6 | CASSYPGTGGDYGYTF | TGTGCCAGCAGTTATCCGGGGACAGGGGGGGACTATGGCTACACCTTC
TRBJ1-1 | - | - | TRBV29-1 | CSVDWDHTEAFF | TGCAGCGTTGATTGGGACCACACTGAAGCTTTCTTT
TRBJ2-3 | few | - | TRBV20-1 | CSASGGGGTDTQYF | TGCAGTGCTAGCGGCGGGGGCGGCACAGATACGCAGTATTTT
TRBJ2-6 | - | - | TRBV23-1 | CASSVGAGANVLTF | TGCGCCAGCAGTGTAGGGGCTGGGGCCAACGTCCTGACTTTC
TRBJ2-2 | - | - | TRBV19 | CASNRDTKNTGELFF | TGTGCCAGTAACCGGGACACGAAAAACACCGGGGAGCTGTTTTTT
TRBJ2-1 | once | TRBD1 | TRBV5-1 | CASSLMLRGPAGEQFF | TGCGCCAGCAGCTTGATGCTCAGGGGGCCCGCCGGAGAGCAGTTCTTC
TRBJ2-5 | - | - | TRBV6-6 | CASSWPAWYQETQYF | TGTGCCAGCAGTTGGCCAGCGTGGTACCAAGAGACCCAGTACTTC
TRBJ2-5 | - | - | TRBV5-1 | CASSLNVGETQYF | TGCGCCAGCAGCTTGAACGTGGGAGAGACCCAGTACTTC
TRBJ2-2 | once | - | TRBV6-2/TRBV6-3 | CASSLMEVSGELFF | TGTGCCAGCAGCCTGATGGAGGTCTCCGGGGAGCTGTTTTTT
TRBJ1-5 | - | - | TRBV19 | CASSIGMDVQPQHF | TGTGCCAGTAGTATAGGCATGGACGTGCAGCCCCAGCATTTT
TRBJ2-4 | - | TRBD2 | TRBV5-1 | CASSLRGRAEAVQYF | TGCGCCAGCAGCTTACGAGGGAGGGCCGAGGCGGTTCAGTACTTC
TRBJ2-2 | - | TRBD2 | TRBV11-3 | CASSPGTSGSTGELFF | TGTGCCAGCAGTCCTGGGACTAGCGGCTCCACCGGGGAGCTGTTTTTT
TRBJ2-5 | - | TRBD1 | TRBV19 | CASSPFRTGTETQYF | TGTGCCAGCAGCCCTTTCCGGACAGGGACGGAGACCCAGTACTTC
TRBJ1-5 | - | - | TRBV19 | CASSIARVDQPQHF | TGTGCCAGTAGTATAGCAAGGGTGGATCAGCCCCAGCATTTT
TRBJ1-2 | - | - | TRBV7-2 | CASSPATGGYGYTF | TGTGCCAGCAGCCCAGCGACAGGCGGCTATGGCTACACCTTC
TRBJ2-2 | - | - | TRBV6-6 | CASSYSGRNTGELFF | TGTGCCAGCAGTTACTCGGGCAGAAACACCGGGGAGCTGTTTTTT